This T cell receptor (beta chain) was identified in a study of cytomegalovirus exposure and HLA in healthy donors. On the study more broadly: Within an early data release were tens of millions of unique TCRs drawn from HLA-typed donors. Findings and limits, study-wide: When a later analysis compared HLA-associated TCR beta chains with equally common others, the HLA-associated chains turned out to be more clonally expanded and to have lower generation probabilities. Researchers reported in a later analysis that common viral pathogens appeared linked to several top clusters.

The PCR used 60 Vbeta and 13 Jbeta primers. The protocol was immunoSEQ multiplex PCR, while the TCRdb copy is restricted to in-frame clones and leaves out a portion. The sample lists some 120,000 clones, roughly 62% occurring once. As for this clone: The target antigen is unknown.

The TCR sequence derives from a man between 25 and 39 years old in good health and CMV-seropositive. The sequenced material came from PBMCs.

The chain's CDR3 is CASSLDGGASGYTF. The DNA of the CDR3 is TGCGCCAGCAGCTTGGACGGGGGGGCGAGTGGCTACACCTTC. V gene TRBV5-1 combines with J gene TRBJ1-2; tentatively, D is TRBD1 (6 bases). Germline V gene data show CDR1 as SGHRS and CDR2 as YFSETQ. V was pared by 0 bases and J by 7 bases, with 13 bases between. There are 14 residues in the CDR3.